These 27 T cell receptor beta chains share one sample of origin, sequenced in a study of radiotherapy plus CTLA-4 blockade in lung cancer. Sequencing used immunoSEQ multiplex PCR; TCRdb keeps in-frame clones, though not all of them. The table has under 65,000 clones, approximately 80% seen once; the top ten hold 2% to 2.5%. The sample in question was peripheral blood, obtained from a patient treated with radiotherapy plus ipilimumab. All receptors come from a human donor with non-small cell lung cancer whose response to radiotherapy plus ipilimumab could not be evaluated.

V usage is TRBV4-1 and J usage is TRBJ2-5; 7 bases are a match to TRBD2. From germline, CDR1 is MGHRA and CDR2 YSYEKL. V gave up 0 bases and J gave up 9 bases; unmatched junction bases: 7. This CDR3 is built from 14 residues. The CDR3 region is CASSQEVAGGAQYF. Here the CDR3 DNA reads TGCGCCAGCAGCCAAGAGGTAGCGGGCGGTGCCCAGTACTTC.

For the CDR3, the DNA is TGTGCCAGCTCACTACAGGGGGCTGGGGGTAATTCACCCCTCCACTTT. Its protein product is CASSLQGAGGNSPLHF. The genes are TRBV18 and TRBJ1-6; 9 bases are shared with TRBD1. Germline CDR1 is KGHSH and CDR2 is LQKENI. V lost 4 bases and J lost 6; bases outside the gene matches: 7. The CDR3 contains 16 residues.

In DNA, the CDR3 is TGCGCCAGCAGCTTGCCCGGGGACGAGCAGTACTTC. Its translation: CASSLPGDEQYF. V and J are TRBV5-1 and TRBJ2-7; maybe TRBD2 (5 bases). V dropped 1 base and J dropped 5 bases, with 7 bases sitting between them. The CDR3 totals 12 residues. CDR1 and CDR2 (germline): SGHRS, YFSETQ.

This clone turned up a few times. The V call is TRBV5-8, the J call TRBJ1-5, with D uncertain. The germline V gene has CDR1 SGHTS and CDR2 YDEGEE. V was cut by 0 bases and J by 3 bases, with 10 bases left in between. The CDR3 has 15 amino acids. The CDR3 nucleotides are TGTGCCAGCAGCTTGGGGCAGACTCTCAATCAGCCCCAGCATTTT. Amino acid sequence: CASSLGQTLNQPQHF. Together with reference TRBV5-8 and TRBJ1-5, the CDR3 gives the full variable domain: EAGVTQSPTHLIKTRGQQATLRCSPISGHTSVYWYQQALGLGLQFLLWYDEGEERNRGNFPPRFSGRQFPNYSSELNVNALELEDSALYLCASSLGQTLNQPQHFGDGTRLSIL.

DNA of the CDR3: TGCGCCAGCAGTTCATTCAGCGGGGGGGCCTTGGATACGCAGTATTTT. It translates to CASSSFSGGALDTQYF. The gene calls are TRBV5-1 and TRBJ2-3, with 10 bases that match TRBD2. Per germline, CDR1 SGHRS and CDR2 YFSETQ. V was pared by 5 bases and J by 6 bases, with 12 bases of the junction left unmatched. The CDR3 extends over 16 amino acids.

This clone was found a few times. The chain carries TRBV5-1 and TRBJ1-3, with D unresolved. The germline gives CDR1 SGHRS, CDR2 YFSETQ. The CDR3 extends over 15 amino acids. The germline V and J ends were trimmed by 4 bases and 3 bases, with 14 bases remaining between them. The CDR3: CASSLGRVDGNTIYF. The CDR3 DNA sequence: TGCGCCAGCAGCCTCGGTCGTGTTGATGGAAACACCATATATTTT.

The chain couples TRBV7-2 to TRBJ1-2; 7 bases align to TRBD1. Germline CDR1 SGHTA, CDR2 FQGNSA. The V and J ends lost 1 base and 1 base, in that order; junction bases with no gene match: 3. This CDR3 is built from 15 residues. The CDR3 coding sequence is TGTGCCAGCAGCTTAGGACAGGGTATTAACTATGGCTACACCTTC. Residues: CASSLGQGINYGYTF.

Written as DNA, the CDR3 is TGTGCCAGCAGCTTAGCGGCGGGACCCAGCTCCGGGGAGCTGTTTTTT. It is translated as CASSLAAGPSSGELFF. The chain carries TRBV7-2 and TRBJ2-2, with D maybe TRBD2 (6 bases). CDR3 length: 16 amino acids. V lost 0 bases to trimming and J lost 6 bases, with 14 bases between them. The germline gives CDR1 SGHTA, CDR2 FQGNSA. The full variable domain, completed using reference TRBV7-2 and TRBJ2-2, is GAGVSQSPSNKVTEKGKDVELRCDPISGHTALYWYRQSLGQGLEFLIYFQGNSAPDKSGLPSDRFSAERTGGSVSTLTIQRTQQEDSAVYLCASSLAAGPSSGELFFGEGSRLTVL.

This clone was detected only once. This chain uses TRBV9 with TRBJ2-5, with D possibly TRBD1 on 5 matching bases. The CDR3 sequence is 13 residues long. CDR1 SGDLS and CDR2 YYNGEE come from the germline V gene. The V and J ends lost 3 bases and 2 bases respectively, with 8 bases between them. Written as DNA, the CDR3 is TGTGCCAGCAGCGAGGACATTCAAGAGACCCAGTACTTC. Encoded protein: CASSEDIQETQYF.

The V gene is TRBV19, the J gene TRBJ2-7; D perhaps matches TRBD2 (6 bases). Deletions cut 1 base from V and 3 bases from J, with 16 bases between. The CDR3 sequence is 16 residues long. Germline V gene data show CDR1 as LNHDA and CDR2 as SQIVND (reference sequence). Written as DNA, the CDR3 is TGTGCCAGTAGTATAGGGCGGGACCGCACCTTCTACGAGCAGTACTTC. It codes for CASSIGRDRTFYEQYF.

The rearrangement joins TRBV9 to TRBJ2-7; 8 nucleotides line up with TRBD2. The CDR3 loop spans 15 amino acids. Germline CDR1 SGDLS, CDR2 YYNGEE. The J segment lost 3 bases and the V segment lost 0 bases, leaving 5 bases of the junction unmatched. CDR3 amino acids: CASSVASGGRYEQYF. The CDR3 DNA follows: TGTGCCAGCAGCGTAGCAAGCGGGGGTCGCTACGAGCAGTACTTC.

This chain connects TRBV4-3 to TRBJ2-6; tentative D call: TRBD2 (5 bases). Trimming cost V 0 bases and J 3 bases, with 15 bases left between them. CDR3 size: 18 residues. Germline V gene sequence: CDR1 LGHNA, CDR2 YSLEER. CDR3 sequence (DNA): TGCGCCAGCAGCCAAGAGGGAGTGTGGACCATTGGGGCCAACGTCCTGACTTTC. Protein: CASSQEGVWTIGANVLTF.

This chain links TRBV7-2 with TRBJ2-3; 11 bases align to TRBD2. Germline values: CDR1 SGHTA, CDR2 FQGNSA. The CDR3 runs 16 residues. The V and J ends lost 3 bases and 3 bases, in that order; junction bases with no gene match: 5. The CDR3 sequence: CASSFVAGGGTDTQYF. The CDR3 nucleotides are TGTGCCAGCAGCTTCGTAGCGGGAGGGGGGACAGATACGCAGTATTTT.

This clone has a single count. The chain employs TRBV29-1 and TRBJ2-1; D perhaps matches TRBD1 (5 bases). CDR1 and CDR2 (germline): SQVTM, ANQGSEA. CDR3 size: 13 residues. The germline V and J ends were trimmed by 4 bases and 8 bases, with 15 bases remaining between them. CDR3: CSVGSFLGDEQFF. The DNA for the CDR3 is TGCAGCGTTGGTTCATTTTTAGGGGATGAGCAGTTCTTC.

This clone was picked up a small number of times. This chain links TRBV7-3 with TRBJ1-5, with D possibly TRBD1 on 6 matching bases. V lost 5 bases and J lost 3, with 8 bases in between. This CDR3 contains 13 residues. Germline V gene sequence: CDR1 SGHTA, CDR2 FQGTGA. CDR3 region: CASSRDNNQPQHF. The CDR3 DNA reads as TGTGCCAGCAGCAGGGACAACAATCAGCCCCAGCATTTT.

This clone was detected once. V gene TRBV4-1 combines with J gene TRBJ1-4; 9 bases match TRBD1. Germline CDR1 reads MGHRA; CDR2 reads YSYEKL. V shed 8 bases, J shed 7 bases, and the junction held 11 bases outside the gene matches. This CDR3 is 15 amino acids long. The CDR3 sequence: CASGIPGTGSEKLFF. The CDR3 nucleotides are TGCGCCAGCGGGATACCCGGGACAGGGTCTGAAAAACTGTTTTTT.

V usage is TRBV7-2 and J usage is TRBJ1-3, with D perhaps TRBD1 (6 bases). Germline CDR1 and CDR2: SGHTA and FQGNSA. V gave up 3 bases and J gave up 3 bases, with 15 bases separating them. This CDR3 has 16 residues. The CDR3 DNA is TGTGCCAGCAGCTTGGCGGGGGGCGCGTATGGAAACACCATATATTTT. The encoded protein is CASSLAGGAYGNTIYF.

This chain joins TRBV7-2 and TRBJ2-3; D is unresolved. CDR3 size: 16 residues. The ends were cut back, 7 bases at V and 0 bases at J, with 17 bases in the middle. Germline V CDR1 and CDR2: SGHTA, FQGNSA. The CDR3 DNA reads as TGTGCCAGCACCCTTTACGGGTCCGCTAGCACAGATACGCAGTATTTT. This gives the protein CASTLYGSASTDTQYF.

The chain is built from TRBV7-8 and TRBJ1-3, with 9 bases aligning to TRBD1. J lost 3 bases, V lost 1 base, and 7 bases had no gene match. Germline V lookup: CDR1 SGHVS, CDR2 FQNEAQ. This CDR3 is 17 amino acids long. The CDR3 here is CASSLVTGGAFGNTIYF. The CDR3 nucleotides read TGTGCCAGCAGCTTAGTAACAGGGGGCGCGTTTGGAAACACCATATATTTT.

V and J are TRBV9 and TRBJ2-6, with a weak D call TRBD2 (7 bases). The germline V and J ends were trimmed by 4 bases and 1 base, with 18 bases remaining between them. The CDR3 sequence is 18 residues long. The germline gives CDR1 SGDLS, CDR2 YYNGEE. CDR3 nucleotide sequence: TGTGCCAGCAGCTCCCACCTCGGGGGGACATCTGGGGCCAACGTCCTGACTTTC. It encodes CASSSHLGGTSGANVLTF.

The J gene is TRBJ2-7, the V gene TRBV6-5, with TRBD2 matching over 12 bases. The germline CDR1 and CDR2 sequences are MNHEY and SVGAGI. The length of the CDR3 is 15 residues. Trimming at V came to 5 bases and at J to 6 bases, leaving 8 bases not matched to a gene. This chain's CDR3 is CASSPSLAGGREQYF. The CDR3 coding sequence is TGTGCCAGCAGTCCTTCGCTAGCGGGAGGGCGCGAGCAGTACTTC.

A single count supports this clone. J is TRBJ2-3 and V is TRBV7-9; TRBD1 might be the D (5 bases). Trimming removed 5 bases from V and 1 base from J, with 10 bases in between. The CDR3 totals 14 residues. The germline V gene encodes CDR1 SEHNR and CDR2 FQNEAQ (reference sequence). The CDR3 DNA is TGTGCCAGCAGCCTACAGGTGGGCACAGATACGCAGTATTTT. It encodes CASSLQVGTDTQYF.

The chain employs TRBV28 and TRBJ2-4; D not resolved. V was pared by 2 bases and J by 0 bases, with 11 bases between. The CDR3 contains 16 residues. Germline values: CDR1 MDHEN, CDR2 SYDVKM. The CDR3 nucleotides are TGTGCCAGCAGTTTAAACCCGGGTCTAGCCAAAAACATTCAGTACTTC. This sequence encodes CASSLNPGLAKNIQYF.

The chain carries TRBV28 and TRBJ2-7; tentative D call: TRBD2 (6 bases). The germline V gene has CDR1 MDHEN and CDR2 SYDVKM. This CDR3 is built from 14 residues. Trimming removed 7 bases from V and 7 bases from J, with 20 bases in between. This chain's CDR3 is CASNIAGSLREQYF. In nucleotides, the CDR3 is TGTGCCAGCAATATTGCGGGGTCTCTCAGAGAGCAGTACTTC.

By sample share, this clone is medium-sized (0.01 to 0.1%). DNA of the CDR3: TGTGCCAGTAGTAATGGACAGGCACCGGGACAGCCCCAGCATTTT. Amino acids: CASSNGQAPGQPQHF. The rearrangement joins TRBV19 to TRBJ1-5; 7 bases agree with TRBD1. The trim removed 4 bases at V and 7 bases at J, leaving 10 bases unmatched. CDR3 length: 15 residues. Germline V gene sequence: CDR1 LNHDA, CDR2 SQIVND (reference sequence).

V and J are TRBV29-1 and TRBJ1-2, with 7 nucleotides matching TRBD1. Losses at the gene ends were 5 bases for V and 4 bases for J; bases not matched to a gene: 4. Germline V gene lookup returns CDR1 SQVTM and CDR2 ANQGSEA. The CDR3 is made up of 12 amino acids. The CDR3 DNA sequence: TGCAGCGTTCAGCAGGGGGTCTATGGCTACACCTTC. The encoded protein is CSVQQGVYGYTF. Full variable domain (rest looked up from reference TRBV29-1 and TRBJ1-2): SAVISQKPSRDICQRGTSLTIQCQVDSQVTMMFWYRQQPGQSLTLIATANQGSEATYESGFVIDKFPISRPNLTFSTLTVSNMSPEDSSIYLCSVQQGVYGYTFGSGTRLTVV.

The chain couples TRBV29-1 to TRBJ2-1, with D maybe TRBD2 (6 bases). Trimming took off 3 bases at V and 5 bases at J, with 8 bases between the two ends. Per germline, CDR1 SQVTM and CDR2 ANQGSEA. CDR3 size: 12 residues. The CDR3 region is CSVDGRNNEQFF. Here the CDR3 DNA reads TGCAGCGTTGATGGGAGGAACAATGAGCAGTTCTTC.